This TCR beta chain was sequenced in a study of blood T cell repertoires in COVID-19. Study as a whole: From T cells, B-cell-depleted T cells, or PBMCs came the material, which was cDNA or gDNA.

The CDR3 totals 14 residues. V lost 6 bases and J lost 1, with 12 bases in between. Germline V gives CDR1 KGHSH, CDR2 LQKENI. Authors' processing steps: Quantification of nucleated cells was approximated via reference gene primer amplification. Clones were read by immunoSEQ multiplex PCR, and TCRdb kept only the in-frame ones, dropping some. V, J and clone size derive from that table, while D and trimming were established from the DNA sequence. The data show around 310,000 clones, around 92% seen once. Sequencing was carried out using PBMCs or T cells enriched from blood (not recorded which). The source is a woman in her thirties who had recovered from COVID-19. The chain uses TRBV18 and TRBJ1-2; TRBD1 might be the D (6 bases). The CDR3 region has the DNA TGTGCCAGCTCCAAGGGACAACTTAACTATGGCTACACCTTC. It specifies CASSKGQLNYGYTF.